The sequence of this T cell receptor beta chain was determined in a study of regulatory T cells in long-lasting Graves disease. The time point: newly diagnosed GD, antithyroid drugs for less than 3 months. PBMCs were the source of the RNA used for TCR sequencing. Study-wide results and limits: It is possible that accuracy was reduced by the small size of the sample.

CDR3 regions were amplified by Arm-PCR using iRepertoire HTBI primers to build TCR beta libraries. TCRdb redid the calling of the multiplex PCR reads with MiXCR, one entry per CDR3 protein. The sample consists of about 500,000 distinct CDR3 sequences, under 20% of them appearing once. As regards this clonotype: Antigen: not known.

The sample was also reused in another study, on T cells in Graves' hyperthyroidism and ophthalmopathy. That report notes: Most expanded thyroid clonotypes above 0.001 recurred in blood. The model made its ophthalmopathy prediction, and onset followed a median about 6.8 months later.

Sequenced material: peripheral blood mononuclear cells (PBMCs), taken at new diagnosis, from a patient treated with antithyroid drugs. The clonotype was recovered from a middle-aged man with Graves disease.

The CDR3 DNA is TGTGCCACCAGCAGAGATCCGGGGGGCGGGGAGCTGTTTTTT. Residues: CATSRDPGGGELFF. This rearrangement joins TRBV15 to TRBJ2-2; the match to TRBD2 covers 7 bases. Looked up from germline, CDR1 is LNHNV and CDR2 is YYDKDF (reference sequence). The CDR3 loop spans 14 amino acids. The J segment lost 7 bases and the V segment lost 0 bases, leaving 2 bases of the junction unmatched.